One and the same sample provided the 8 T cell receptor beta chains below, sequenced in a study of Graves' ophthalmopathy and Graves' hyperthyroidism. RNA transcripts were the source from which TCR beta CDR3 regions were amplified. Second-round multiplex PCR followed a first-round RT-PCR using HTBI primers. TCRdb re-called the multiplex PCR reads with MiXCR, one entry per CDR3 protein. The sample carries just over 400,000 distinct CDR3 sequences, 21% recorded once. Sample: peripheral blood. These receptors all stem from a woman between 18 and 29 years old with stable Graves' hyperthyroidism.

There are many counts of this clonotype. The chain has TRBV29-1 and TRBJ1-1, with D possibly TRBD1 on 5 matching bases. Trimming pared 6 bases from V and 0 bases from J, leaving 11 bases between. CDR1 is SQVTM and CDR2 is ANQGSEA in the germline V gene. The CDR3 runs 13 residues. Here the CDR3 DNA reads TGCAGCGTGGGGCCCCTTATGAACACTGAAGCTTTCTTT. Translating gives CSVGPLMNTEAFF.

CDR3 region: CASSVPGIYYGYTF. CDR3 coding DNA: TGTGCCAGCAGCGTCCCCGGGATTTACTATGGCTACACCTTC. This chain links TRBV11-2 with TRBJ1-2; D not resolved. This CDR3 has 14 amino acids. Trimming cost V 5 bases and J 3 bases, with 13 bases left between them. Germline V gene data show CDR1 as SGHAT and CDR2 as FQNNGV.

This clonotype was recorded once. The chain uses TRBV7-2 and TRBJ2-5; 7 nucleotides match TRBD2. Germline V gene sequence: CDR1 SGHTA, CDR2 FQGNSA. CDR3 length equals 14 residues. The junction had 8 bases not matched to a gene; V was cut back by 5 bases and J by 5 bases. CDR3 coding DNA: TGTGCCAGCAGCCCACGGTGGGGGGGGGAGACCCAGTACTTC. It yields the protein CASSPRWGGETQYF.

In this sample, this clonotype turned up many times. The chain combines TRBV15 with TRBJ2-7; maybe TRBD1 (5 bases). Trimming shortened V by 0 bases and J by 2 bases, and 11 bases separated the two germline ends. Looked up from germline, CDR1 is LNHNV and CDR2 is YYDKDF (reference sequence). This CDR3 spans 15 amino acids. As DNA, the CDR3 is TGTGCCACCAGCAGAGATCGTGACAGAGCCTACGAGCAGTACTTC. Protein: CATSRDRDRAYEQYF. The whole variable domain, remainder taken from reference TRBV15 and TRBJ2-7, is DAMVIQNPRYQVTQFGKPVTLSCSQTLNHNVMYWYQQKSSQAPKLLFHYYDKDFNNEADTPDNFQSRRPNTSFCFLDIRSPGLGDTAMYLCATSRDRDRAYEQYFGPGTRLTVT.

This chain links TRBV6-1 with TRBJ2-6; TRBD1 might be the D (5 bases). Germline CDR1 reads MNHNS; CDR2 reads SASEGT. This CDR3 comprises 16 residues. V shed 6 bases and J shed 1 base, with 13 bases lying between them. The CDR3 region has the DNA TGTGCCAGCAGGAGTAGTTCAGGGTCTGGGGCCAACGTCCTGACTTTC. Its protein product is CASRSSSGSGANVLTF.

This clonotype was found many times. This chain connects TRBV7-2 to TRBJ2-2, with 7 bases aligning to TRBD2. V dropped 3 bases and J dropped 6; count of bases not matched to a gene: 4. This CDR3 has 14 residues. The germline V gene encodes CDR1 SGHTA and CDR2 FQGNSA. This chain's CDR3 is CASSFGGLSGELFF. In DNA form, the CDR3 reads TGTGCCAGCAGCTTCGGGGGGTTGTCCGGGGAGCTGTTTTTT.

This clonotype was counted ten times or more. The gene calls are TRBV6-5 and TRBJ1-1, with D hard to call. The CDR3 loop spans 12 amino acids. Germline assignment: CDR1 MNHEY and CDR2 SVGAGI. V lost 6 bases to trimming and J lost 5 bases, with 10 bases between them. This chain's CDR3 is CASSNTWTEAFF. The CDR3 nucleotides read TGTGCCAGCAGCAATACATGGACTGAAGCTTTCTTT.

The chain combines TRBV7-8 with TRBJ1-3, with unresolved D. The germline V and J ends were trimmed by 5 bases and 9 bases, with 17 bases remaining between them. The CDR3 runs 14 residues. Germline-derived CDR1 and CDR2 are SGHVS and FQNEAQ. CDR3 sequence reads: CASSPGRLEGTIYF. The DNA of the CDR3 is TGTGCCAGCAGCCCCGGTCGACTGGAAGGCACCATATATTTT.